The 25 T cell receptor beta chains below come from one sample, sequenced in a study of Tregs in tolerant kidney transplant recipients (dated 2019 in TCRdb). Libraries were made using the immunoSEQ multiplex PCR assay. TCRdb took this table from immuneACCESS and kept in-frame rearrangements with V and J called. Such tables lack part of the clones; where checked against another copy, unresolved V genes explain under half of the gap, and the rest is unexplained. This sample has tens of thousands of clones in its table, and roughly 90% of those were observed once. Of the sample, roughly 1.6% is held by the ten largest clones. Transplants used related donors with nonmyeloablative bone marrow transplantation; mixed chimerism was transient in the human trials. Sequencing used CD4+ T cells from blood (PBMCs), obtained 24 months after the transplant. All receptors derive from a human patient who received a combined kidney and bone marrow transplant. After a transplant, some T cells may have been passed on by the graft donor.

Note on this clone: This sample includes further DNA sequences coding for the same CDR3. The rearrangement uses TRBV28 and TRBJ1-6, with D uncertain. With 8 bases removed from V and 7 bases from J, the gap between germline ends came to 9 bases. This CDR3 comprises 12 residues. Germline assignment: CDR1 MDHEN and CDR2 SYDVKM. The DNA for the CDR3 is TGTGCCAGCGGTCCGGGGAATTCACCCCTCCACTTT. Its translation is CASGPGNSPLHF.

The chain recombines TRBV4-3 with TRBJ2-3; possibly TRBD2 for D (5 bases). V lost 4 bases to trimming and J lost 0 bases, with 17 bases between them. The CDR3 loop spans 17 amino acids. Looked up from germline, CDR1 is LGHNA and CDR2 is YSLEER. CDR3 in amino acids: CASSRRVSGSSTDTQYF. The DNA for the CDR3 is TGCGCCAGCAGCCGAAGAGTTTCGGGATCTAGCACAGATACGCAGTATTTT.

This clone was seen once. The rearrangement uses TRBV19 and TRBJ2-5; no firm D call. Germline-derived CDR1 and CDR2 are LNHDA and SQIVND (reference sequence). V was shortened by 5 bases and J by 4 bases, with 5 bases between the two germline ends. This CDR3 has 11 amino acids. In nucleotides, the CDR3 is TGTGCCAGTAGTTGGGCAGAGACCCAGTACTTC. Protein: CASSWAETQYF.

The rearrangement uses TRBV11-2 and TRBJ1-6; 7 bases line up with TRBD1. CDR3 length: 16 amino acids. The V segment lost 2 bases and the J segment 7 bases; nucleotides outside the gene matches: 8. Germline loops: CDR1 SGHAT, CDR2 FQNNGV. DNA for the CDR3: TGTGCCAGCAGCTTACGCTTGACAGGGAGCAATTCACCCCTCCACTTT. Translated: CASSLRLTGSNSPLHF.

The chain joins TRBV19 to TRBJ1-1, with D perhaps matching TRBD1 (6 bases). Trimming removed 6 bases from V and 1 base from J, with 12 bases in between. Germline values: CDR1 LNHDA, CDR2 SQIVND (reference sequence). The CDR3 runs to 14 residues. The CDR3 sequence is CASRPLTGNTEAFF. CDR3 DNA sequence: TGTGCCAGTAGGCCCTTGACAGGGAACACTGAAGCTTTCTTT.

This sequence joins TRBV7-2 and TRBJ1-1, with D perhaps TRBD1 (6 bases). Germline V gene data show CDR1 as SGHTA and CDR2 as FQGNSA. The CDR3 spans 15 residues. Between the trimmed V and J ends, which lost 0 bases and 6 bases, there was a span of 14 bases. The CDR3 DNA reads as TGTGCCAGCAGCTTAGCGTTGGGGGCCCTAGCTGAAGCTTTCTTT. This translates into CASSLALGALAEAFF. The whole variable domain, filled in from reference TRBV7-2 and TRBJ1-1, reads GAGVSQSPSNKVTEKGKDVELRCDPISGHTALYWYRQSLGQGLEFLIYFQGNSAPDKSGLPSDRFSAERTGGSVSTLTIQRTQQEDSAVYLCASSLALGALAEAFFGQGTRLTVV.

This chain joins TRBV12-5 and TRBJ2-1; 10 bases map to TRBD2. V gave up 10 bases and J gave up 5 bases; unmatched junction bases: 17. The germline V gene has CDR1 LGHNT and CDR2 FRNRAP. There are 17 residues in the CDR3. The CDR3 region is CATLNVSGGPRDNEQFF. The CDR3, as DNA: TGTGCTACCCTCAACGTTAGCGGGGGGCCGAGGGACAATGAGCAGTTCTTC.

The chain links TRBV9 to TRBJ2-3; D is unresolved. The CDR3 consists of 14 residues. Between the trimmed V and J ends, which lost 4 bases and 4 bases, there was a span of 13 bases. Germline values: CDR1 SGDLS, CDR2 YYNGEE. The CDR3 is CASSPVPRADTQYF. The CDR3 DNA reads as TGTGCCAGCAGCCCTGTCCCCCGGGCAGATACGCAGTATTTT.

V gene TRBV19 combines with J gene TRBJ1-1; 9 bases map to TRBD1. Germline V lookup: CDR1 LNHDA, CDR2 SQIVND (reference sequence). V lost 1 base to trimming and J lost 2 bases; unmatched junction nucleotides: 5. The length of the CDR3 is 16 residues. The CDR3 here is CASSIARQGVNTEAFF. Here the CDR3 DNA reads TGTGCCAGTAGTATAGCACGACAGGGGGTAAACACTGAAGCTTTCTTT.

The CDR3 is CASSSRDRPDTQYF. CDR3 nucleotide sequence: TGTGCCAGTAGTTCCCGGGATCGCCCAGATACGCAGTATTTT. The chain joins TRBV19 to TRBJ2-3; a possible D gene is TRBD2 (5 bases). CDR1 and CDR2 from the germline V gene are LNHDA and SQIVND (reference sequence). This CDR3 region has 14 residues. Trimming left V 5 bases short and J 4 bases short, with 13 bases between.

The chain is built from TRBV9 and TRBJ2-1; 8 nucleotides align to TRBD1. V lost 4 bases to trimming and J lost 7 bases; unmatched junction nucleotides: 10. In germline, CDR1 is SGDLS, CDR2 YYNGEE. The CDR3 contains 15 residues. Here the CDR3 reads CASSLGQGEWNEQFF. As DNA, the CDR3 is TGTGCCAGCAGCCTCGGACAGGGTGAATGGAATGAGCAGTTCTTC. The full variable domain, completed using reference TRBV9 and TRBJ2-1, is DSGVTQTPKHLITATGQRVTLRCSPRSGDLSVYWYQQSLDQGLQFLIQYYNGEERAKGNILERFSAQQFPDLHSELNLSSLELGDSALYFCASSLGQGEWNEQFFGPGTRLTVL.

The rearrangement links TRBV18 to TRBJ1-1; D is uncertain. This CDR3 has 17 residues. Germline CDR1 reads KGHSH; CDR2 reads LQKENI. V lost 2 bases and J lost 1, with 17 bases in between. The CDR3 loop reads CASSPFGLTTQNTEAFF. DNA for the CDR3: TGTGCCAGCTCACCATTTGGGTTGACAACTCAGAACACTGAAGCTTTCTTT.

The V call is TRBV2, the J call TRBJ2-2, with D perhaps matching TRBD2 (5 bases). The CDR3 contains 14 residues. V was trimmed by 6 bases and J by 6 bases, leaving 14 bases between them. Germline CDR1 reads SNHLY; CDR2 reads FYNNEI. The CDR3, as DNA: TGTGCCAGCAGCCTAGAACTAGGAGCCGGGGAGCTGTTTTTT. Its translation is CASSLELGAGELFF.

This chain connects TRBV6-5 to TRBJ1-1, with D maybe TRBD1 (5 bases). The ends were cut back, 3 bases at V and 0 bases at J, with 8 bases in the middle. CDR1 is MNHEY and CDR2 is SVGAGI in the germline V gene. This CDR3 region has 14 residues. CDR3 sequence (DNA): TGTGCCAGCAGTTATGGACACTTGAACACTGAAGCTTTCTTT. It codes for CASSYGHLNTEAFF.

The chain couples TRBV7-2 to TRBJ2-7, with 9 bases identical to TRBD2. The CDR3 is 14 residues long. J gave up 5 bases and V 5 bases, and 7 bases lay outside the gene matches. Germline CDR1 reads SGHTA; CDR2 reads FQGNSA. The chain's CDR3 is CASSPAGGPDEQYF. The CDR3 coding sequence is TGTGCCAGCAGCCCTGCGGGAGGGCCAGACGAGCAGTACTTC.

This chain joins TRBV7-2 and TRBJ2-7; 9 bases agree with TRBD2. V lost 5 bases to trimming and J lost 3 bases; unmatched junction nucleotides: 8. Per germline, CDR1 SGHTA and CDR2 FQGNSA. The CDR3 is 15 residues long. CDR3 in amino acids: CASSRRTSEGYEQYF. In DNA, the CDR3 is TGTGCCAGCAGCCGCAGGACTAGCGAAGGCTACGAGCAGTACTTC.

This chain links TRBV4-2 with TRBJ2-3; 11 nucleotides match TRBD2. The CDR3 sequence is 20 residues long. Germline CDR1 is LGHNA and CDR2 is YNFKEQ. Unmatched junction bases numbered 14, after V lost 2 bases and J lost 1 base. The CDR3 sequence is CASSQTSGGVRDMGTDTQYF. In DNA form, the CDR3 reads TGTGCCAGCAGCCAAACTAGCGGGGGAGTACGTGACATGGGCACAGATACGCAGTATTTT.

This sequence joins TRBV7-2 and TRBJ2-3; D is possibly TRBD2 (5 bases). Germline CDR1 is SGHTA and CDR2 is FQGNSA. Trimming removed 5 bases from V and 5 bases from J, with 11 bases in between. The CDR3 length is 13 residues. The CDR3 bases are TGTGCCAGCAGCAGCGGATGGGTAGATACGCAGTATTTT. Translation gives CASSSGWVDTQYF.

This chain joins TRBV18 and TRBJ2-7; D is possibly TRBD2 (6 bases). The CDR3 length is 16 residues. In germline, CDR1 is KGHSH, CDR2 LQKENI. Trimming took 3 bases from V and 5 from J, leaving 20 bases between them. The CDR3: CASSPPTRAYFHEQYF. The DNA for the CDR3 is TGTGCCAGCTCACCGCCGACTAGGGCCTACTTCCACGAGCAGTACTTC.

This chain links TRBV11-3 with TRBJ2-5, with D possibly matching TRBD1 (7 bases). The CDR3 totals 15 residues. Looked up from germline, CDR1 is SGHNT and CDR2 is YENEEA. Trimming cost V 6 bases and J 5 bases, with 19 bases left between them. CDR3 loop: CASRQGTAVVETQYF. The CDR3 region has the DNA TGTGCCAGCAGACAGGGGACTGCAGTAGTCGAGACCCAGTACTTC.

CDR3 nucleotide sequence: TGCGCCAGCAGAGAGGTTCTGGGTTGGGAGACCCAGTACTTC. This sequence encodes CASREVLGWETQYF. This chain links TRBV5-1 with TRBJ2-5; D gene unclear. CDR3 length: 14 residues. V was cut by 5 bases and J by 5 bases, with 16 bases left in between. The germline V gene encodes CDR1 SGHRS and CDR2 YFSETQ.

V and J are TRBV28 and TRBJ1-6; no firm D call. Trimming stripped 2 bases from V and 0 bases from J, with 8 bases between. CDR3 length: 16 amino acids. Germline V gene lookup returns CDR1 MDHEN and CDR2 SYDVKM. The CDR3 nucleotides read TGTGCCAGCAGTTTACCCGGGAGCTCCTATAATTCACCCCTCCACTTT. Amino acids: CASSLPGSSYNSPLHF.

The CDR3 DNA follows: TGCGCCAGCAGCCGAAAAACTAGCGGGACAAACACCGGGGAGCTGTTTTTT. Translated, it gives CASSRKTSGTNTGELFF. The chain combines TRBV4-3 with TRBJ2-2; 10 bases match TRBD2. The CDR3 extends over 17 amino acids. V lost 4 bases and J lost 2; bases outside the gene matches: 7. The germline V gene encodes CDR1 LGHNA and CDR2 YSLEER.

This clone showed up just a few times. The chain joins TRBV15 to TRBJ1-2; 8 bases map to TRBD1. Germline V lookup: CDR1 LNHNV, CDR2 YYDKDF (reference sequence). The CDR3 loop spans 13 amino acids. J gave up 4 bases and V 3 bases, and 1 base lay outside the gene matches. The CDR3 loop is CATSSGQGYGYTF. In DNA form, the CDR3 reads TGTGCCACCAGCAGTGGACAGGGCTATGGCTACACCTTC.

Points on this clone: Germline and junction disagree at one end, which may indicate a read error. The rearrangement links TRBV5-6 to TRBJ2-2, with 8 bases identical to TRBD1. The length of the CDR3 is 16 residues. The germline V gene encodes CDR1 SGHDT and CDR2 YYEEEE. CDR3 coding DNA: TGTGCCAGCAGCTTGAAGCTCGGACAGGGAACCCGGGGAGCTGTTTTT. Translating gives CASSLKLGQGTRGAVF.